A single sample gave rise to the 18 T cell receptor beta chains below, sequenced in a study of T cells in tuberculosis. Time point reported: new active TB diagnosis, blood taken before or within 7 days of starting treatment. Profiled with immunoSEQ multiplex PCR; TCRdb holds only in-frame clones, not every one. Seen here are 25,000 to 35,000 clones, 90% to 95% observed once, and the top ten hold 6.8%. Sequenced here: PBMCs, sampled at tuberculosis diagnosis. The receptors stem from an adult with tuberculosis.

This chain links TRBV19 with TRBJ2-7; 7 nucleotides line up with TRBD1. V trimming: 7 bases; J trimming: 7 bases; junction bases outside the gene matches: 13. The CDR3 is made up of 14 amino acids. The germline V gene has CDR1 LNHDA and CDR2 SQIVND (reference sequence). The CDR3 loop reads CASTPTGATEEQYF. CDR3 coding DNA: TGTGCCAGTACCCCAACAGGGGCAACGGAGGAGCAGTACTTC.

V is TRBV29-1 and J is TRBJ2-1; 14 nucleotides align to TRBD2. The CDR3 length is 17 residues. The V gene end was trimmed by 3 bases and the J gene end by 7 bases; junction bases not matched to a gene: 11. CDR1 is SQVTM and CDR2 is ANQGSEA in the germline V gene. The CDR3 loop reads CSVEKVWGLAGENEQFF. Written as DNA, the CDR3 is TGCAGCGTTGAGAAGGTCTGGGGACTAGCGGGAGAGAATGAGCAGTTCTTC.

The CDR3 region is CASSGGEATGELFF. CDR3 in DNA: TGTGCCAGCAGCGGCGGGGAAGCCACCGGGGAGCTGTTTTTT. The chain combines TRBV21-1 with TRBJ2-2; the D call TRBD2 from the table was never checked on the DNA. TRBV21-1 constitutes a pseudogene. The length of the CDR3 is 14 residues.

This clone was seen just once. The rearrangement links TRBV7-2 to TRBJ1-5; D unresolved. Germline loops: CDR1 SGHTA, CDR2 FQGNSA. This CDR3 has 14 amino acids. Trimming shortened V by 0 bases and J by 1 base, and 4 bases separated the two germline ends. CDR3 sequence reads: CASSLAQSNQPQHF. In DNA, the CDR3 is TGTGCCAGCAGCTTAGCCCAGAGCAATCAGCCCCAGCATTTT. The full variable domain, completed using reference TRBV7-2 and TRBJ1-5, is GAGVSQSPSNKVTEKGKDVELRCDPISGHTALYWYRQSLGQGLEFLIYFQGNSAPDKSGLPSDRFSAERTGGSVSTLTIQRTQQEDSAVYLCASSLAQSNQPQHFGDGTRLSIL.

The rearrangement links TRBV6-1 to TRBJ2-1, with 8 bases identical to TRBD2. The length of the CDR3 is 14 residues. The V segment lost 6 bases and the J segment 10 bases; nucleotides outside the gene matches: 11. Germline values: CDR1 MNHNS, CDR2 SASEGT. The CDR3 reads CASRAGRTSYEQFF. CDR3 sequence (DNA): TGTGCCAGCAGGGCAGGAAGGACTAGCTACGAGCAGTTCTTC.

CDR3 sequence reads: CATTKREEGYEQYF. The CDR3 region has the DNA TGTGCCACGACGAAGCGGGAGGAGGGCTACGAGCAGTACTTC. The rearrangement uses TRBV10-3 and TRBJ2-7; 9 nucleotides match TRBD2. The CDR3 is 14 amino acids. CDR1 and CDR2 from the germline V gene are ENHRY and SYGVKD. The V and J ends lost 10 bases and 3 bases, in that order; junction bases with no gene match: 10.

The DNA of the CDR3 is TGTGCCAGCAGTGGTCGACTAGCGGTCTACAATGAGCAGTTCTTC. Protein product: CASSGRLAVYNEQFF. The gene calls are TRBV25-1 and TRBJ2-1, with 9 bases aligning to TRBD2. The CDR3 is made up of 15 amino acids. V shed 4 bases and J 3 bases; nucleotides not matched to a gene: 4. Germline V gene sequence: CDR1 MGHDK, CDR2 SYGVNS.

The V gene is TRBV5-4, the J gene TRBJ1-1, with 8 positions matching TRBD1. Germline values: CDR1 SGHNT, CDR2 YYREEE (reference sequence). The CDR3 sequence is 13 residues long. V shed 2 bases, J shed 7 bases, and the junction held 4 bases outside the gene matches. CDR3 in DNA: TGTGCCAGCAGCTTCGACAGGGGAAATGAAGCTTTCTTT. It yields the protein CASSFDRGNEAFF.

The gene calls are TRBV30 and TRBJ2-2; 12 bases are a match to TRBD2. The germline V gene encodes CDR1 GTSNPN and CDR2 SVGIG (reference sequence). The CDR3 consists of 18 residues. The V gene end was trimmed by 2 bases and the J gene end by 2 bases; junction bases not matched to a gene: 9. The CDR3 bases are TGTGCCTGGAGTAGGCTAGCGGGAGGGCCGGGAAACACCGGGGAGCTGTTTTTT. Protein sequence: CAWSRLAGGPGNTGELFF.

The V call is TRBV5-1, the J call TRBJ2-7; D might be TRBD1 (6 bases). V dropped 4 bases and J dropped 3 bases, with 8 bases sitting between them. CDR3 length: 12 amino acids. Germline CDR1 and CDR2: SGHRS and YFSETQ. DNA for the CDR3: TGCGCCAGCAGCCCGACAGGCTACGAGCAGTACTTC. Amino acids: CASSPTGYEQYF.

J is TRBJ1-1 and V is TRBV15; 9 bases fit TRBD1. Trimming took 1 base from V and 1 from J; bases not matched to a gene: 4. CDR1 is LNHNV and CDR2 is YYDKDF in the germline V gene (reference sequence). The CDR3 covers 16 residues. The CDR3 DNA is TGTGCCACCAGCAGAGGCCTGGGACAGGGGAACACTGAAGCTTTCTTT. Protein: CATSRGLGQGNTEAFF.

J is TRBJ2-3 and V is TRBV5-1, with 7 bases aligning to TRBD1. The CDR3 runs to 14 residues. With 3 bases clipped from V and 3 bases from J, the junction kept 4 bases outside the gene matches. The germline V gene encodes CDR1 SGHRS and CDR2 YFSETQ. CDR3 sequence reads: CASSSRQGTDTQYF. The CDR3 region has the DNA TGCGCCAGCAGCTCCCGACAGGGAACAGATACGCAGTATTTT.

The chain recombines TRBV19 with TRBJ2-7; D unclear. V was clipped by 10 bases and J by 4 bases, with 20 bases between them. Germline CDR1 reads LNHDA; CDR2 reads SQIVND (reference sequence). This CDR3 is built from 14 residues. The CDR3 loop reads CATTGVAVPYEQYF. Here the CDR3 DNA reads TGTGCCACAACCGGTGTGGCGGTTCCTTACGAGCAGTACTTC.

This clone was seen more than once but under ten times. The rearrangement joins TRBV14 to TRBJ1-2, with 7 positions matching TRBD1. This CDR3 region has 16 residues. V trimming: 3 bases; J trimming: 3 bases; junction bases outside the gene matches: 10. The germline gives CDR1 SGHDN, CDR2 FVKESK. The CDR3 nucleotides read TGTGCCAGCAGCCACTGGAACGACAGGGTGGACTATGGCTACACCTTC. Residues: CASSHWNDRVDYGYTF.

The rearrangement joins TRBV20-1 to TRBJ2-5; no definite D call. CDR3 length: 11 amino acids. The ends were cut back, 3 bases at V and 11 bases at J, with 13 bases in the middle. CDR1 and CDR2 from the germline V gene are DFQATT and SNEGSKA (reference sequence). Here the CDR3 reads CSARFSEPQYF. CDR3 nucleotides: TGCAGTGCTAGGTTTTCGGAGCCTCAGTACTTC.

The CDR3 nucleotides are TGTGCCAGCAGTTCTAAGCGGTCATATAGCACAGATACGCAGTATTTT. Amino acids: CASSSKRSYSTDTQYF. The chain recombines TRBV6-6 with TRBJ2-3, with D possibly TRBD2 on 5 matching bases. CDR3 length equals 16 residues. Between the trimmed V and J ends, which lost 4 bases and 0 bases, there was a span of 14 bases. The germline gives CDR1 MNHNY, CDR2 SVGAGI (reference sequence).

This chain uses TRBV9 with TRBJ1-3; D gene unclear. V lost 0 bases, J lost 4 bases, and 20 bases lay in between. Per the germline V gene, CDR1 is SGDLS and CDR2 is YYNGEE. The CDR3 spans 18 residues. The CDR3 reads CASSVGDRRVSGGNTIYF. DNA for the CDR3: TGTGCCAGCAGCGTAGGAGACCGTCGGGTTTCGGGAGGAAACACCATATATTTT.

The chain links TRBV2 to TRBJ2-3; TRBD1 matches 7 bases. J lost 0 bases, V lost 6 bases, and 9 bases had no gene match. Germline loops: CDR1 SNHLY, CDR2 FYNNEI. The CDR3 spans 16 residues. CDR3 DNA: TGTGCCAGCAGGGGACAGTTTGCGGCTAGCACAGATACGCAGTATTTT. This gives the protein CASRGQFAASTDTQYF.